The 5 T cell receptor beta chains below all came from one sample that was sequenced in a study of human T cells and chemical hapten exposure. Time point given: pre-sensitization, week 0. Documented treatment: therapeutic diphenylcyclopropenone sensitization with weekly scalp DPC. TCRdb independently ran MiXCR on the RACE reads; one entry per CDR3 protein. Seen here are 250,000 to 300,000 distinct CDR3 sequences, roughly 7.7% observed once, and the top ten hold about 1.1%. Sample: whole blood, taken in connection with sensitization to the hapten diphenylcyclopropenone (DPC). The receptors shown here come from a man aged 18 to 29 with alopecia areata. Some clones in this sample may be carry-over from other donors' samples.

This clonotype came up many times. The chain carries TRBV4-3 and TRBJ2-6; TRBD1 or TRBD2 may be the D gene (6 bases each). The CDR3 contains 17 residues. Germline assignment: CDR1 LGHNA and CDR2 YSLEER. V gave up 1 base and J gave up 4 bases, with 14 bases separating them. Here the CDR3 DNA reads TGCGCCAGCAGCCAAGTAAGGGGGGCGTCCGGGGCCAACGTCCTGACTTTC. Translating it yields CASSQVRGASGANVLTF.

The chain uses TRBV5-6 and TRBJ2-3, with 8 bases lining up with TRBD1. J lost 4 bases, V lost 0 bases, and 7 bases had no gene match. Germline CDR1 is SGHDT and CDR2 is YYEEEE. The CDR3 covers 16 residues. The DNA of the CDR3 is TGTGCCAGCAGCTTGGACTGGCAGGGGGCCCCAGATACGCAGTATTTT. The encoded protein is CASSLDWQGAPDTQYF.

This clonotype was picked up a small number of times. The chain employs TRBV7-3 and TRBJ2-7; TRBD1 is a possible D gene (5 bases). Trimming stripped 5 bases from V and 4 bases from J, with 12 bases between. The CDR3 is 13 residues long. In germline, CDR1 is SGHTA, CDR2 FQGTGA. The CDR3 loop is CASSPVQEYEQYF. The CDR3 nucleotides are TGTGCCAGCAGCCCGGTACAGGAATACGAGCAGTACTTC. The complete variable domain, with remaining parts taken from reference TRBV7-3 and TRBJ2-7, reads GAGVSQTPSNKVTEKGKYVELRCDPISGHTALYWYRQSLGQGPEFLIYFQGTGAADDSGLPNDRFFAVRPEGSVSTLKIQRTERGDSAVYLCASSPVQEYEQYFGPGTRLTVT.

This clonotype has a count of ten or more. The chain joins TRBV18 to TRBJ1-6; 10 nucleotides agree with TRBD1. Germline trimming cut 1 base from V and 7 bases from J; bases unmatched to any gene: 1. Looked up from germline, CDR1 is KGHSH and CDR2 is LQKENI. This CDR3 region has 15 residues. The CDR3 coding sequence is TGTGCCAGCTCACCACAGGGACAGGGGAATTCACCCCTCCACTTT. It yields the protein CASSPQGQGNSPLHF.

The chain couples TRBV5-1 to TRBJ1-4; TRBD1 might be the D (6 bases). CDR1 and CDR2 from the germline V gene are SGHRS and YFSETQ. The V gene lost 4 bases and the J gene lost 0 bases, with 13 bases spanning the gap. The CDR3 has 16 residues. The DNA of the CDR3 is TGCGCCAGCAGCGCCACAGGGACCGCAACTAATGAAAAACTGTTTTTT. Translated, it gives CASSATGTATNEKLFF.